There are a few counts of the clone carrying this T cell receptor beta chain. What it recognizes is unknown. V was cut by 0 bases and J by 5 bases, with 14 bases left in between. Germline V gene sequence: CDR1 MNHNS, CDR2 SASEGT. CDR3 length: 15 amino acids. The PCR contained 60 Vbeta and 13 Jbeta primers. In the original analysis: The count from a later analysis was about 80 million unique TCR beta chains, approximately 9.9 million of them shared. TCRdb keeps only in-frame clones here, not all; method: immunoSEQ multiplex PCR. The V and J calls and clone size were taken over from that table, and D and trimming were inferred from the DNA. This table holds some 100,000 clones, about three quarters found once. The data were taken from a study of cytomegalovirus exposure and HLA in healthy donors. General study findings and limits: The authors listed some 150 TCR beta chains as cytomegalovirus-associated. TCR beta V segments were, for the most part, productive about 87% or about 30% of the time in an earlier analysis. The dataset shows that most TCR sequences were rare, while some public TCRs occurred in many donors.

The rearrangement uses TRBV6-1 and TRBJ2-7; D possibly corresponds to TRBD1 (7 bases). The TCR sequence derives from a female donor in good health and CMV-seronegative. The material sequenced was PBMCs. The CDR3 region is CASSEAEGAFDEQYF. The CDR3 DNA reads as TGTGCCAGCAGTGAAGCGGAGGGGGCCTTCGACGAGCAGTACTTC.